This T cell receptor (beta chain) stems from a study of blood T cell repertoires in COVID-19. Looked up from germline, CDR1 is SQVTM and CDR2 is ANQGSEA. V was shortened by 4 bases and J by 9 bases, with 10 bases between the two germline ends. The CDR3 is made up of 11 amino acids. The data were produced by immunoSEQ multiplex PCR, yet TCRdb's version contains in-frame clones alone and is incomplete. Among fewer than 700,000 clones, roughly 89% were seen once, and the ten largest hold roughly 7.3%. Sequencing was performed on peripheral blood. The clonotype originates from a woman between 45 and 60 years old with COVID-19, enrolled during active disease. The J gene is TRBJ2-1, the V gene TRBV29-1; maybe TRBD1 (5 bases). CDR3 coding DNA: TGCAGCGTTGTAAGGGGTGGTGAGCAGTTCTTC. Its protein product is CSVVRGGEQFF.